Listed below are T cell receptor beta chains from one sample, sequenced in a study of beta chain features in type 1 diabetes. Clones were sequenced by immunoSEQ multiplex PCR, and TCRdb holds only the in-frame ones, with some missing. This sample yields over 120,000 clones, of which around 13% are seen a single time; under 1.5% belongs to the top ten. Specimen: central memory CD4+ T cells from blood. The receptors were sampled from a man younger than 30 with type 1 diabetes. The CDR3 runs from the conserved cysteine through the conserved F or W. A D gene is named only where the DNA matches it firmly. Part of the rows lack a size; the others show once, few, many or a class for expanded clones.

J gene | D gene | clone size | CDR3 length | V gene | CDR3 protein | CDR3 DNA
TRBJ2-7 | TRBD1 | NA | 12 | TRBV6-6 | CATTGYLDEQYF | TGTGCCACGACAGGGTATCTCGACGAGCAGTACTTC
TRBJ1-2 | NA | NA | 13 | TRBV5-5 | CASSAGDSRGYTF | TGTGCCAGCAGCGCCGGGGACTCTCGGGGCTACACCTTC
TRBJ2-5 | TRBD1 | NA | 14 | TRBV5-6 | CASSLEGAQETQYF | TGTGCCAGCAGCTTGGAGGGGGCCCAAGAGACCCAGTACTTC
TRBJ2-3 | TRBD2 | NA | 14 | TRBV28 | CASSWGGPTDTQYF | TGTGCCAGCAGTTGGGGAGGGCCCACAGATACGCAGTATTTT
TRBJ2-7 | TRBD1 | NA | 15 | TRBV30 | CAAGTGGEGTYEQYF | TGTGCCGCTGGGACAGGGGGCGAAGGAACCTACGAGCAGTACTTC
TRBJ2-3 | NA | NA | 16 | TRBV30 | CAWSVLRVDGTDTQYF | TGTGCCTGGAGTGTACTCAGGGTCGATGGCACAGATACGCAGTATTTT
TRBJ2-2 | NA | many | 16 | TRBV30 | CAWSVTQVSNTGELFF | TGTGCCTGGAGTGTAACACAGGTCAGCAACACCGGGGAGCTGTTTTTT
TRBJ1-2 | TRBD1 | NA | 13 | TRBV28 | CASSPGTGYGYTF | TGTGCCAGCAGTCCTGGGACAGGCTATGGCTACACCTTC
TRBJ1-6 | NA | few | 13 | TRBV28 | CASSAQVGTRLHF | TGTGCCAGCAGTGCACAGGTCGGGACACGGCTCCACTTT
TRBJ1-1 | NA | few | 15 | TRBV11-1 | CASSLAGVPNTEAFF | TGTGCCAGCAGCTTAGCCGGGGTCCCGAACACTGAAGCTTTCTTT
TRBJ2-1 | NA | NA | 14 | TRBV14 | CASSQPGLGHKQFF | TGTGCCAGCAGCCAACCCGGACTGGGGCATAAGCAGTTCTTC
TRBJ2-4 | TRBD2 | NA | 19 | TRBV4-1 | CASSQEIGASGLAKNIQYF | TGCGCCAGCAGCCAAGAGATCGGGGCTAGCGGGTTAGCCAAAAACATTCAGTACTTC
TRBJ2-3 | NA | few | 14 | TRBV19 | CASRAGSITDTQYF | TGTGCCAGTAGGGCGGGGTCTATAACAGATACGCAGTATTTT
TRBJ2-6 | NA | NA | 15 | TRBV7-9 | CASSSQSSGANVLTF | TGTGCCAGCAGCTCCCAGAGCTCTGGGGCCAACGTCCTGACTTTC
TRBJ1-4 | NA | NA | 14 | TRBV30 | CAWSRSGLDEKLFF | TGTGCCTGGAGTCGCTCCGGGCTAGATGAAAAACTGTTTTTT
TRBJ1-1 | TRBD1 | few | 16 | TRBV18 | CASSPSQGPMNTEAFF | TGTGCCAGCTCACCGTCACAGGGGCCCATGAACACTGAAGCTTTCTTT
TRBJ1-4 | NA | NA | 15 | TRBV5-5 | CASSRLQGSNEKLFF | TGTGCCAGCAGTAGACTACAGGGCTCTAATGAAAAACTGTTTTTT
TRBJ2-5 | NA | few | 14 | TRBV7-2 | CASSRRAGVETQYF | TGTGCCAGCAGTCGCAGGGCCGGGGTCGAGACCCAGTACTTC
TRBJ2-5 | TRBD2 | NA | 17 | TRBV4-2 | CASSQGRDELAGETQYF | TGTGCCAGCAGCCAAGGTCGAGACGAACTAGCGGGGGAGACCCAGTACTTC
TRBJ1-2 | NA | NA | 16 | TRBV19 | CASSPGPREINYGYTF | TGTGCCAGTAGTCCGGGACCCCGTGAAATAAACTATGGCTACACCTTC
TRBJ2-2 | NA | NA | 15 | TRBV7-9 | CASSLEVLLGGELFF | TGTGCCAGCAGCTTAGAGGTGTTACTAGGCGGGGAGCTGTTTTTT
TRBJ2-7 | NA | many | 14 | TRBV7-9 | CASSSLPGNYEQYF | TGTGCCAGCAGCTCCCTCCCGGGGAACTACGAGCAGTACTTC
TRBJ1-1 | NA | NA | 13 | TRBV6-5 | CASSRPGGTEAFF | TGTGCCAGCAGCCGACCGGGGGGAACTGAAGCTTTCTTT
TRBJ2-5 | TRBD1 | few | 15 | TRBV18 | CASSPPKTGEETQYF | TGTGCCAGCTCACCACCGAAGACAGGGGAAGAGACCCAGTACTTC
TRBJ2-7 | TRBD1 | NA | 13 | TRBV30 | CAWSLQGVYEQYF | TGTGCCTGGAGTCTTCAGGGGGTCTACGAGCAGTACTTC
TRBJ2-7 | TRBD1 | NA | 15 | TRBV18 | CASSQGTGGSNEQYF | TGTGCCAGCTCACAGGGAACAGGGGGAAGTAACGAGCAGTACTTC
TRBJ1-3 | NA | NA | 16 | TRBV30 | CAWSGRAGYSGNTIYF | TGTGCCTGGAGCGGACGAGCAGGGTACTCTGGAAACACCATATATTTT
TRBJ2-1 | NA | many | 13 | TRBV7-6 | CASSLGTYNEQFF | TGTGCCAGCAGCTTAGGGACCTACAATGAGCAGTTCTTC
TRBJ2-1 | TRBD2 | NA | 15 | TRBV6-6 | CASSYLSGGANEQFF | TGTGCCAGCAGTTACCTTAGCGGGGGGGCCAATGAGCAGTTCTTC
TRBJ1-6 | TRBD1 | few | 15 | TRBV25-1 | CASSGPGQGYSPLHF | TGTGCCAGCAGTGGCCCGGGACAGGGTTATTCACCCCTCCACTTT
TRBJ1-5 | NA | few | 16 | TRBV7-8 | CASSPTGIYSNQPQHF | TGTGCCAGCAGTCCTACCGGGATTTATAGCAATCAGCCCCAGCATTTT
TRBJ1-1 | NA | few | 13 | TRBV2 | CASRRGTYTEAFF | TGTGCCAGCAGGAGAGGGACTTACACTGAAGCTTTCTTT
TRBJ2-3 | NA | NA | 15 | TRBV21-1 | CASSPGGRDTDTQYF | TGTGCCAGCAGCCCGGGGGGCAGGGACACAGATACGCAGTATTTT
TRBJ2-1 | TRBD2 | many | 16 | TRBV7-7 | CASSLAGLAGYNEQFF | TGTGCTAGCAGCTTAGCGGGCCTAGCGGGGTACAATGAGCAGTTCTTC
TRBJ1-1 | NA | NA | 15 | TRBV7-9 | CASSRRQATNTEAFF | TGTGCCAGCAGCCGGAGACAGGCGACGAACACTGAAGCTTTCTTT
TRBJ1-1 | TRBD1 | NA | 13 | TRBV19 | CASSDRMNTEAFF | TGTGCCAGTTCGGACAGGATGAACACTGAAGCTTTCTTT
TRBJ1-1 | NA | NA | 13 | TRBV5-1 | CASSLMGGVEAFF | TGCGCCAGCAGCTTAATGGGGGGCGTTGAAGCTTTCTTT
TRBJ2-1 | NA | NA | 12 | TRBV6-5 | CASSPGVNEQFF | TGTGCCAGCAGTCCGGGGGTTAATGAGCAGTTCTTC
TRBJ1-6 | TRBD1 | many | 15 | TRBV4-2 | CASSQGQGENSPLHF | TGTGCCAGCAGCCAAGGACAGGGGGAAAATTCACCCCTCCACTTT
TRBJ2-5 | TRBD1 | few | 15 | TRBV6-1 | CASSGTGAAGETQYF | TGTGCCAGCTCCGGGACAGGTGCCGCCGGGGAGACCCAGTACTTC
TRBJ1-4 | NA | few | 15 | TRBV6-5 | CASSTSYATNEKLFF | TGTGCCAGCAGTACCTCATATGCAACTAATGAAAAACTGTTTTTT
TRBJ2-7 | TRBD2 | few | 15 | TRBV4-2 | CASSQDSSGPYEQYF | TGTGCCAGCAGCCAAGATTCTAGCGGTCCCTACGAGCAGTACTTC
TRBJ2-3 | NA | NA | 13 | TRBV30 | CAGESKGTDTQYF | TGTGCCGGAGAATCGAAGGGCACAGATACGCAGTATTTT
TRBJ1-4 | NA | many | 12 | TRBV7-9 | CASSLSREKLFF | TGTGCCAGCAGCTTATCAAGGGAAAAACTGTTTTTT
TRBJ1-5 | NA | NA | 14 | TRBV30 | CAWSVKGGNQPQHF | TGTGCCTGGAGTGTAAAAGGTGGGAATCAGCCCCAGCATTTT
TRBJ2-7 | NA | NA | 15 | TRBV11-1 | CASSRQGLSSYEQYF | TGTGCCAGCAGCCGGCAGGGGCTAAGCTCCTACGAGCAGTACTTC
TRBJ2-1 | TRBD1 | NA | 13 | TRBV4-1 | CASSQQGAGEQFF | TGCGCCAGCAGCCAACAGGGGGCAGGTGAGCAGTTCTTC
TRBJ1-1 | NA | NA | 13 | TRBV30 | CAWSSGGGGEAFF | TGTGCCTGGAGTTCCGGTGGAGGTGGCGAAGCTTTCTTT